Below, one T cell receptor beta chain is given with its context. What it binds is not known. This specimen belongs to a study of T cell responses to AZD1222 COVID-19 vaccine. The wider study: Recipients boosted at about 4 weeks or about 12 weeks are pooled. General observations from the study: Most donors were white British and more were female, and clonal diversity was possibly underestimated. Increased Spike-specific TCR breadth and depth were observed after two AZD1222 doses. Just 5 to 7 AZD1222 recipients tested seropositive at baseline.

Sequenced by immunoSEQ multiplex PCR; TCRdb stores in-frame clones only, minus some. The table shows 100,000 or so clones, with around 94% occurring only once. The V gene's germline CDR1 is SEHNR and CDR2 FQNEAQ (reference sequence). Between the trimmed V and J ends, which lost 2 bases and 0 bases, there was a span of 7 bases. The CDR3 is 14 amino acids. The rearrangement joins TRBV7-9 to TRBJ1-1; D is ambiguous. This specimen was peripheral blood, taken on day 0 of AZD1222 vaccination. This receptor was identified in an adult in good health. The CDR3 DNA follows: TGTGCCAGCAGCTTAAATAGCCTGAACACTGAAGCTTTCTTT. This gives the protein CASSLNSLNTEAFF.